Here is one T cell receptor beta chain with its context. In the PCR, 60 Vbeta and 13 Jbeta primers were used. Using immunoSEQ multiplex PCR, the repertoire was profiled, and TCRdb retains in-frame clones only, with some absent. The sample has 150,000 to 200,000 clones, approximately 80% seen once; the top ten hold around 1.4%. CDR3 length equals 14 residues. The germline V gene encodes CDR1 SGHTA and CDR2 FQGNSA. V lost 1 base to trimming and J lost 1 base; unmatched junction nucleotides: 1. The sample comes from a study of cytomegalovirus exposure and HLA in healthy donors. Sequencing used PBMCs. The origin of this receptor is a girl between 10 and 17 years old in good health and CMV-seropositive. The gene calls are TRBV7-2 and TRBJ2-7; 7 nucleotides line up with TRBD1. The CDR3 loop reads CASSLGGQSYEQYF. As DNA, the CDR3 is TGTGCCAGCAGCTTAGGGGGACAGTCCTACGAGCAGTACTTC.